This T cell receptor (beta chain) is from a study of tumor-infiltrating lymphocytes in primary liver carcinoma. Investigators took RNA and DNA out together from roughly 21-30 mg of unsorted bulk tissue. Findings of the study overall: Tumor region pairs overlapped more than did tumor-adjacent and tumor-blood pairs.

The germline CDR1 and CDR2 sequences are MNHNY and SVGAGI (reference sequence). A total of 12 residues make up the CDR3, ends included. Using a constant-region primer together with ProtoScript II reverse transcriptase, TCR beta cDNA was made from 500 ng of total RNA. Amplification in three nested multiplex PCR rounds with slightly modified ARM-PCR gave rise to TCR beta libraries. For approximately 10 cycles apiece, the opening two PCR rounds ran with TRBV1-TRBV30 forward primers and a C-beta reverse primer. TCRdb re-called the multiplex PCR reads through MiXCR, storing one row per CDR3 protein. The sample lists about 190,000 distinct CDR3 sequences; about 85% were seen once. On this clonotype itself: Antigen unknown. Because it lacks the conserved phenylalanine or tryptophan at the end, this CDR3 is likely a read error. The DNA is omitted, as the CDR3 cannot be located on it reliably, and the CDR3 follows TCRdb's listing.

This chain uses TRBV6-6 with TRBJ2-7. Sequencing was performed on tumor tissue from primary liver carcinoma. The TCR originated in a man aged 40-49 years with primary liver carcinoma and hepatitis B virus infection. The CDR3 sequence: CASSCTLGEQYL.